This TCR beta chain was profiled in a study of blood T cells in healthy people across ages. Findings and limits, study-wide: Long-lived and aged donors differed, with more naive CD4+ cells and higher diversity in the long-lived. Measured against age, TCR beta diversity per million T cells decreased in a roughly linear manner.

This clonotype occurred a few times. The antigen is unknown. With a J-beta primer mix and a sample-barcoded 5' primer, a second PCR ran about 7 to 11 cycles. All samples gave at least 2.5 million CDR3-containing paired-end reads. TCRdb re-derived calls from the 5' RACE reads in MiXCR, one entry per CDR3 protein. Altogether under 950,000 distinct CDR3 sequences are present, 22% being singletons, with the ten largest covering around a fifth. The CDR3 is 14 amino acids. The germline V gene encodes CDR1 SGHRS and CDR2 YFSETQ. V and J are TRBV5-1 and TRBJ2-5, with D tentatively TRBD1 or TRBD2 (7 bases each). Matching the DNA end better, TRBJ2-1 makes the J call doubtful. Material for sequencing was blood. The source is a man between 65 and 80 years old in good health. The CDR3: CASSVTPQGRAQFF. As DNA, the CDR3 is TGCGCCAGCAGCGTAACCCCACAGGGGAGGGCGCAGTTCTTC.